One sample yielded the 30 T cell receptor beta chains listed below, sequenced in a study of blood T cell repertoires in COVID-19. Using immunoSEQ multiplex PCR, the repertoire was profiled, and TCRdb retains in-frame clones only, with some absent. The sample records 250,000 to 300,000 clones, roughly 89% being singletons. Source material: PBMCs or T cells enriched from blood (not recorded which). Source of these receptors: a woman in her sixties or seventies who had recovered from COVID-19.

This clone was counted only a few times. The chain carries TRBV29-1 and TRBJ2-7, with 8 bases aligning to TRBD2. J lost 5 bases, V lost 1 base, and 1 base had no gene match. The CDR3 consists of 12 residues. Germline CDR1 reads SQVTM; CDR2 reads ANQGSEA. CDR3 amino acids: CSVEAGGDEQYF. The CDR3 bases are TGCAGCGTTGAAGCGGGGGGGGACGAGCAGTACTTC.

Points on this clone: Within the sample, other DNA sequences also encode this same CDR3. The rearrangement joins TRBV5-1 to TRBJ1-1, with 8 bases fitting TRBD1. This CDR3 is built from 15 residues. Germline CDR1 SGHRS, CDR2 YFSETQ. The V gene end was trimmed by 4 bases and the J gene end by 1 base; junction bases not matched to a gene: 6. The CDR3 DNA reads TGCGCCAGCAGCCCCTTGGGGACAGGGAACACTGAAGCTTTCTTT. Encoded protein: CASSPLGTGNTEAFF.

This chain connects TRBV29-1 to TRBJ1-6; perhaps TRBD1 as D (6 bases). CDR1 is SQVTM and CDR2 is ANQGSEA in the germline V gene. This CDR3 is 13 amino acids long. Trimming left V 8 bases short and J 5 bases short, with 13 bases between. CDR3 residues: CSTATGDNSPLHF. The DNA of the CDR3 is TGCAGCACAGCGACAGGAGATAATTCACCCCTCCACTTT.

The chain is built from TRBV10-3 and TRBJ2-3, with a possible D match to TRBD2 (7 bases). The CDR3 consists of 11 residues. Germline values: CDR1 ENHRY, CDR2 SYGVKD. The CDR3 DNA follows: TGTGCAGGGGGGGGAGGAGATACGCAGTATTTT. Translation: CAGGGGDTQYF.

The rearrangement links TRBV10-1 to TRBJ1-1, with TRBD1 matching 9 bases. With 3 bases clipped from V and 4 bases from J, the junction kept 3 bases outside the gene matches. Germline V lookup: CDR1 WNHNN, CDR2 SYGVQD (reference sequence). The CDR3 runs 14 residues. This CDR3 is CASSEQGAGTEAFF. DNA for the CDR3: TGCGCCAGCAGTGAACAGGGGGCAGGCACTGAAGCTTTCTTT.

The V gene is TRBV11-3, the J gene TRBJ2-2, with D perhaps matching TRBD2 (8 bases). From germline, CDR1 is SGHNT and CDR2 YENEEA. V lost 5 bases to trimming and J lost 6 bases, with 22 bases between them. CDR3 length: 17 residues. In DNA form, the CDR3 reads TGTGCCAGCAGCCCCGGAAGGGGGCGGGGGGACTCCGGGGAGCTGTTTTTT. Protein: CASSPGRGRGDSGELFF.

This chain uses TRBV10-1 with TRBJ2-5; D is ambiguous. Germline-derived CDR1 and CDR2 are WNHNN and SYGVQD (reference sequence). Trimming removed 3 bases at V and 1 base at J, with 15 bases between. This CDR3 contains 16 residues. CDR3: CASSEVTALFQETQYF. CDR3 DNA: TGCGCCAGCAGTGAAGTAACAGCCCTCTTCCAAGAGACCCAGTACTTC.

The rearrangement uses TRBV7-9 and TRBJ1-1; D gene ambiguous. CDR3 length: 12 residues. Germline CDR1 SEHNR, CDR2 FQNEAQ (reference sequence). V was trimmed by 1 base and J by 14 bases, leaving 14 bases between them. In DNA form, the CDR3 reads TGTGCCAGCAGCTTAGTCGACACGGGGTTGTTCTTT. It is translated as CASSLVDTGLFF.

The chain carries TRBV27 and TRBJ2-3, with TRBD2 matching 8 bases. This CDR3 is built from 15 residues. V was clipped by 3 bases and J by 5 bases; unmatched bases: 7. The V gene's germline CDR1 is MNHEY and CDR2 SMNVEV (reference sequence). The CDR3 region has the DNA TGTGCCAGCAGTTTCTCCCCGGGGGGGTTAGATACGCAGTATTTT. Its protein is CASSFSPGGLDTQYF.

The V call is TRBV3-1 (or the pseudogene TRBV3-2), the J call TRBJ2-3, with 9 bases lining up with TRBD2. The CDR3 is 16 amino acids. With 6 bases clipped from V and 0 bases from J, the junction kept 7 bases outside the gene matches. CDR1 and CDR2 from the germline V gene are LGHDT and YNNKEL (reference sequence). CDR3 amino acids: CASRRLAGPSTDTQYF. CDR3 bases: TGTGCCAGCAGACGGCTAGCGGGGCCTAGCACAGATACGCAGTATTTT.

CDR3 DNA sequence: TGTGCCAGCAGCTTCCCGACAGGGTCCCACACCGGGGAGCTGTTTTTT. It is translated as CASSFPTGSHTGELFF. The V call is TRBV5-4, the J call TRBJ2-2; 7 bases line up with TRBD1. Germline values: CDR1 SGHNT, CDR2 YYREEE (reference sequence). The CDR3 consists of 16 residues. Losses at the gene ends were 2 bases for V and 3 bases for J; bases not matched to a gene: 7.

This clone was seen a handful of times. V and J are TRBV18 and TRBJ2-7; 7 bases are a match to TRBD1. Losses at the gene ends were 3 bases for V and 6 bases for J; bases not matched to a gene: 5. The CDR3 is 13 residues long. Per germline, CDR1 KGHSH and CDR2 LQKENI. The CDR3 sequence is CASSPTGNSEQYF. CDR3 sequence (DNA): TGTGCCAGCTCACCGACAGGGAACTCCGAGCAGTACTTC.

The chain employs TRBV9 and TRBJ1-2; D perhaps matches TRBD1 (5 bases). This CDR3 contains 16 residues. Germline CDR1 is SGDLS and CDR2 is YYNGEE. Trimming took off 4 bases at V and 3 bases at J, with 19 bases between the two ends. CDR3 amino acids: CASSPGGTALHYGYTF. The CDR3 DNA is TGTGCCAGCAGCCCAGGCGGGACCGCTCTACACTATGGCTACACCTTC. The entire variable domain, with the rest obtained from reference TRBV9 and TRBJ1-2, is as follows: DSGVTQTPKHLITATGQRVTLRCSPRSGDLSVYWYQQSLDQGLQFLIQYYNGEERAKGNILERFSAQQFPDLHSELNLSSLELGDSALYFCASSPGGTALHYGYTFGSGTRLTVV.

V gene TRBV11-2 combines with J gene TRBJ1-2; D perhaps matches TRBD1 (5 bases). The CDR3 is made up of 14 amino acids. Trimming shortened V by 5 bases and J by 5 bases, and 15 bases separated the two germline ends. In germline, CDR1 is SGHAT, CDR2 FQNNGV. The CDR3 DNA sequence: TGTGCCAGCAGCGCCCCCGGGGGGTTATATGGCTACACCTTC. As protein: CASSAPGGLYGYTF.

The chain couples TRBV15 to TRBJ1-3, with a possible D match to TRBD1 (6 bases). V lost 0 bases and J lost 4, with 10 bases in between. The CDR3 contains 15 residues. The germline gives CDR1 LNHNV, CDR2 YYDKDF (reference sequence). The CDR3 DNA reads TGTGCCACCAGCAGAGAGGGGGGGGCGGGAAACACCATATATTTT. It specifies CATSREGGAGNTIYF.

The gene calls are TRBV19 and TRBJ2-7; weak D call: TRBD2 (6 bases). V gave up 6 bases and J gave up 0 bases, with 15 bases separating them. Germline loops: CDR1 LNHDA, CDR2 SQIVND (reference sequence). CDR3 length: 15 residues. The CDR3 protein is CASSPGQGGSYEQYF. The CDR3 bases are TGTGCCAGTAGCCCGGGGCAGGGAGGCTCCTACGAGCAGTACTTC.

This clone has just a few counts. The V call is TRBV19, the J call TRBJ1-2; 7 bases map to TRBD1. J lost 1 base, V lost 4 bases, and 3 bases had no gene match. CDR3 length equals 14 residues. Germline V lookup: CDR1 LNHDA, CDR2 SQIVND (reference sequence). In DNA form, the CDR3 reads TGTGCCAGTAGTACGGCAGGGGGTAACTATGGCTACACCTTC. It specifies CASSTAGGNYGYTF.

This clone was observed a single time. The V gene is TRBV27, the J gene TRBJ2-1; the match to TRBD1 covers 12 bases. The CDR3 runs to 14 residues. The trim removed 3 bases at V and 10 bases at J, leaving 4 bases unmatched. CDR1 and CDR2 from the germline V gene are MNHEY and SMNVEV (reference sequence). The CDR3 nucleotides are TGTGCCAGCAGTTTGATAGGGACAGGGGGCGAGCAGTTCTTC. Its protein is CASSLIGTGGEQFF.

The rearrangement joins TRBV28 to TRBJ1-6; 7 bases fit TRBD1. The CDR3 has 15 residues. The trim removed 5 bases at V and 3 bases at J, leaving 4 bases unmatched. Per germline, CDR1 MDHEN and CDR2 SYDVKM. The CDR3 region is CASSRGGLYNSPLHF. DNA of the CDR3: TGTGCCAGCAGTAGAGGGGGCCTCTATAATTCACCCCTCCACTTT. Filled out from reference TRBV28 and TRBJ1-6, the complete variable domain reads DVKVTQSSRYLVKRTGEKVFLECVQDMDHENMFWYRQDPGLGLRLIYFSYDVKMKEKGDIPEGYSVSREKKERFSLILESASTNQTSMYLCASSRGGLYNSPLHFGNGTRLTVT.

The chain couples TRBV29-1 to TRBJ2-7, with D hard to call. From germline, CDR1 is SQVTM and CDR2 ANQGSEA. V lost 5 bases, J lost 4 bases, and 18 bases lay in between. CDR3 length: 14 residues. CDR3 sequence: CSVLLQRASYEQYF. In DNA, the CDR3 is TGCAGCGTTCTGCTCCAGCGAGCATCATACGAGCAGTACTTC.

The CDR3 region is CATSEPGLASDYNEQFF. CDR3 nucleotides: TGTGCCACCAGTGAGCCGGGACTAGCGTCGGACTACAATGAGCAGTTCTTC. This chain uses TRBV24-1 with TRBJ2-1; 10 bases fit TRBD2. The CDR3 sequence is 17 residues long. Germline trimming cut 4 bases from V and 3 bases from J; bases unmatched to any gene: 8. Looked up from germline, CDR1 is KGHDR and CDR2 is SFDVKD.

The rearrangement links TRBV12-5 to TRBJ2-3; no clear D gene. Looked up from germline, CDR1 is LGHNT and CDR2 is FRNRAP. This CDR3 contains 12 residues. Trimming cost V 4 bases and J 2 bases, with 4 bases left between them. CDR3 bases: TGTGCTAGTGGTTCCTTCACAGATACGCAGTATTTT. It translates to CASGSFTDTQYF.

This chain uses TRBV12-3 or TRBV12-4 with TRBJ2-7, with TRBD1 matching 8 bases. The CDR3 covers 13 residues. Unmatched junction bases numbered 9, after V lost 7 bases and J lost 7 bases. The CDR3 DNA sequence: TGTGCCAGCATTAGACAGGGGAACTCAGAGCAGTACTTC. Translation: CASIRQGNSEQYF.

V and J are TRBV10-1 and TRBJ1-2; D is possibly TRBD1 (5 bases). The ends were cut back, 5 bases at V and 4 bases at J, with 14 bases in the middle. The CDR3 totals 14 residues. The germline V gene encodes CDR1 WNHNN and CDR2 SYGVQD (reference sequence). The CDR3 DNA reads TGCGCCAGCAGTCCCTCTGGGGCCGGCTATGGCTACACCTTC. Encoded protein: CASSPSGAGYGYTF.

The rearrangement joins TRBV7-2 to TRBJ2-1; TRBD2 is a possible D gene (6 bases). The CDR3 extends over 14 amino acids. V lost 5 bases, J lost 9 bases, and 17 bases lay in between. From germline, CDR1 is SGHTA and CDR2 FQGNSA. CDR3 loop: CASSQRALGSEQFF. CDR3 nucleotides: TGTGCCAGCAGCCAGCGGGCCCTAGGGAGTGAGCAGTTCTTC.

The gene calls are TRBV27 and TRBJ2-1, with D possibly matching TRBD2 (6 bases). Germline V CDR1 and CDR2: MNHEY, SMNVEV (reference sequence). CDR3 size: 16 residues. V lost 2 bases and J lost 10, with 21 bases in between. CDR3 coding DNA: TGTGCCAGCAGTTTAAGGCCGGGAGCGGGTGTAGGGGAGCAGTTCTTC. Protein product: CASSLRPGAGVGEQFF.

The chain joins TRBV6-2 or TRBV6-3 to TRBJ2-1, with D possibly matching TRBD1 (6 bases). The CDR3 runs to 16 residues. Germline V CDR1 and CDR2: MNHEY, SVGEGT. V was clipped by 5 bases and J by 2 bases, with 16 bases between them. Here the CDR3 reads CASSDNRAVTYNEQFF. The CDR3 DNA is TGTGCCAGCAGTGACAACAGGGCCGTTACCTACAATGAGCAGTTCTTC.

This sequence joins TRBV5-4 and TRBJ1-6; TRBD1 agrees at 7 bases. The length of the CDR3 is 16 residues. Germline V lookup: CDR1 SGHNT, CDR2 YYREEE (reference sequence). V gave up 3 bases and J gave up 14 bases; unmatched junction bases: 17. The CDR3 region is CASSSGGINFVSSLHF. The CDR3 DNA reads TGTGCCAGCAGCTCAGGGGGTATAAACTTTGTATCATCCCTCCACTTT. Variable domain in full (rest from reference TRBV5-4 and TRBJ1-6): ETGVTQSPTHLIKTRGQQVTLRCSSQSGHNTVSWYQQALGQGPQFIFQYYREEENGRGNFPPRFSGLQFPNYSSELNVNALELDDSALYLCASSSGGINFVSSLHFGNGTRLTVT.

This clone was found once. The genes are TRBV6-8 and TRBJ1-5; 10 bases agree with TRBD1. The CDR3 covers 16 residues. The V gene end was trimmed by 6 bases and the J gene end by 5 bases; junction bases not matched to a gene: 10. Germline CDR1 is MNHGY and CDR2 is SAAAGT. The CDR3 nucleotides read TGTGCCAGCAGCCCCGGACAGGGGGAAGTCTATCAGCCCCAGCATTTT. This sequence encodes CASSPGQGEVYQPQHF.

The chain links TRBV4-1 to TRBJ2-7, with 10 positions matching TRBD2. The V and J ends lost 4 bases and 5 bases, in that order; junction bases with no gene match: 17. The CDR3 loop spans 18 amino acids. Per the germline V gene, CDR1 is MGHRA and CDR2 is YSYEKL. The CDR3: CASSPKHLAGAAGDEQYF. In DNA, the CDR3 is TGCGCCAGCAGCCCCAAGCACCTAGCGGGAGCCGCTGGGGACGAGCAGTACTTC.